This entry is about one T cell receptor beta chain. Antigen unknown. Sequenced material consisted of expressed TCRB transcripts (all of the isolated RNA was reverse transcribed). Only in-frame clones appear in the TCRdb table, and some are missing; sequencing was by immunoSEQ multiplex PCR. The sample records 300,000 to 350,000 clones, roughly 14% being singletons. The collection from each donor was one heparinised blood draw averaging about 116 mL. Looked up from germline, CDR1 is SGDLS and CDR2 is YYNGEE. The CDR3 has 14 residues. Deletions cut 4 bases from V and 4 bases from J, with 13 bases between. This sample was taken from a study of beta chain features in type 1 diabetes. Study as a whole: Cells sorted and examined across all samples totaled roughly 100,000,000. Regarding the study as a whole: Naive, central memory and Treg TCRB repertoires seemed to resemble each other more closely in patients than they did in healthy donors. Patients with Type 1 diabetes showed moderately but significantly shorter TCRB CDR3s in all four CD4+ subsets.

V usage is TRBV9 and J usage is TRBJ2-3; TRBD2 is a possible D gene (5 bases). Sequences were obtained from naive CD4+ T cells from blood. This TCR derives from a woman aged 18-29 years with type 1 diabetes. CDR3 region: CASSPLLAADTQYF. CDR3 DNA sequence: TGTGCCAGCAGCCCTTTGCTAGCCGCAGATACGCAGTATTTT.